This T cell receptor (beta chain) appears in the sequencing data of a study of cytomegalovirus exposure and HLA in healthy donors. The V end lost 3 bases, the J end lost 0 bases, and 21 bases lay between the germline ends. CDR1 is MGHRA and CDR2 is YSYEKL in the germline V gene. The CDR3 contains 18 residues. 13 Jbeta primers and 60 Vbeta primers were used for the PCR. Sequenced by immunoSEQ multiplex PCR; TCRdb stores in-frame clones only, minus some. The sample includes some 200,000 clones, 70% to 85% of them seen just once. The chain is built from TRBV4-1 and TRBJ2-7; tentative D call: TRBD2 (7 bases). The clonotype originates from a boy aged 2 to 10 in good health and CMV-seronegative. The material sequenced was PBMCs. The CDR3: CASSHPPRAAGASYEQYF. The CDR3 DNA sequence: TGCGCCAGCAGCCACCCTCCCAGGGCCGCGGGGGCCTCCTACGAGCAGTACTTC.